Presented here are 14 T cell receptor beta chains from one specimen sequenced in a study of CXCR3-negative and CXCR3-positive naive CD8 T cells. Overall study results and limits: CXCR3-positive naive cells had more hydrophobic TRB CDR3s than CXCR3-negative naive cells.

Their specific antigens are unknown. In preparing the TRB cDNA libraries, 5' RACE with UMI labels was used. TCRdb reprocessed the 5' RACE reads and stores each CDR3 protein as one record, lacking DNA. This table holds 6,000 to 8,500 distinct CDR3 sequences. Specimen: naive CXCR3+ CD8+ T cells from blood. Subset: CD45RO-CCR7+CD27+CD95- naive CD8+ T cells expressing CXCR3 (TNR3+). The receptor source for this set is a human donor in good health. Some clones in this sample may be carry-over from other donors' samples.

V gene TRBV28 combines with J gene TRBJ2-5; checking the TCRdb D call of TRBD2 is not possible without DNA. Germline CDR1 and CDR2: MDHEN and SYDVKM. This CDR3 contains 15 residues. CDR3 residues: CASSLGSDGQETQYF.

The V call is TRBV4-1, the J call TRBJ2-7; TCRdb designates TRBD2, a call that cannot be tested without DNA. Germline values: CDR1 MGHRA, CDR2 YSYEKL. The CDR3 is made up of 15 amino acids. CDR3 sequence reads: CASSQEPSGIYEQYF.

Its frequency marks this clonotype as medium-sized (0.01 to 0.1%). The V call is TRBV29-1, the J call TRBJ2-7; checking the TCRdb D call of TRBD2 is not possible without DNA. Per the germline V gene, CDR1 is SQVTM and CDR2 is ANQGSEA. The CDR3 has 13 amino acids. The CDR3 loop is CSVGGPDSYEQYF.

This clonotype counts as medium-sized (0.01 to 0.1%) by frequency. This rearrangement joins TRBV2 to TRBJ2-3; there is no DNA to check the TCRdb D call of TRBD1. This CDR3 comprises 12 residues. Germline CDR1 is SNHLY and CDR2 is FYNNEI. CDR3 in amino acids: CASRQGADTQYF. Supplemented by reference TRBV2 and TRBJ2-3, the full variable domain reads EPEVTQTPSHQVTQMGQEVILRCVPISNHLYFYWYRQILGQKVEFLVSFYNNEISEKSEIFDDQFSVERPDGSNFTLKIRSTKLEDSAMYFCASRQGADTQYFGPGTRLTVL.

The chain is built from TRBV19 and TRBJ1-1; TCRdb's D gene call, TRBD1, goes unchecked for lack of DNA. The germline V gene has CDR1 LNHDA and CDR2 SQIVND (reference sequence). This CDR3 is built from 14 residues. The CDR3 protein is CASSVDRGGTEAFF.

V is TRBV29-1 and J is TRBJ2-1; the D call from TCRdb, TRBD1, cannot be confirmed without DNA. There are 15 residues in the CDR3. Germline CDR1 is SQVTM and CDR2 is ANQGSEA. CDR3 sequence: CSADTGTAYYNEQFF.

This clonotype is medium-sized by frequency. The chain links TRBV27 to TRBJ2-1; checking the TCRdb D call of TRBD1 is not possible without DNA. This CDR3 spans 13 amino acids. CDR1 MNHEY and CDR2 SMNVEV come from the germline V gene (reference sequence). This chain's CDR3 is CASMGGGRDEQFF.

According to its frequency, this clonotype is medium-sized. J is TRBJ2-1 and V is TRBV28; absent DNA, TCRdb's TRBD2 call cannot be checked. The CDR3 is made up of 15 amino acids. Germline V CDR1 and CDR2: MDHEN, SYDVKM. This chain's CDR3 is CASRVAREGLVEQFF.

Considering frequency, this clonotype is medium-sized (0.01 to 0.1%). This chain links TRBV12-3 or TRBV12-4 with TRBJ2-5; TCRdb selects TRBD1, and the lack of DNA leaves this call unchecked. This CDR3 has 16 amino acids. The CDR3 sequence is CASSSPDVAGKETQYF.

By frequency, this clonotype registers medium-sized (0.01 to 0.1%). The chain couples TRBV4-2 to TRBJ2-7; TCRdb's D call, TRBD2, is unchecked because there is no DNA. The CDR3 sequence is 17 residues long. Germline assignment: CDR1 LGHNA and CDR2 YNFKEQ. CDR3 amino acids: CASSQEPSGVLSYEQYF.

This chain links TRBV5-8 with TRBJ1-1; TCRdb outputs TRBD1, but without DNA this stays unchecked. CDR3 length: 13 amino acids. Germline CDR1 and CDR2: SGHTS and YDEGEE. The CDR3 protein is CASSLSPGPEAFF.

This chain uses TRBV7-9 with TRBJ2-7. This CDR3 is 11 amino acids long. Germline loops: CDR1 SEHNR, CDR2 FQNEAQ (reference sequence). Here the CDR3 reads CASSSTYEQYF.

This chain links TRBV28 with TRBJ1-2; TCRdb returns TRBD1, unconfirmable since there is no DNA. The V gene's germline CDR1 is MDHEN and CDR2 SYDVKM. The length of the CDR3 is 16 residues. CDR3 amino acids: CASIGGGVRSNYGYTF.

V and J are TRBV20-1 and TRBJ2-1; TCRdb's D call of TRBD1 is untestable without DNA. The CDR3 loop spans 17 amino acids. CDR1 is DFQATT and CDR2 is SNEGSKA in the germline V gene (reference sequence). The CDR3 here is CSARDLRGERTYNEQFF.